The source of this T cell receptor beta chain is a study of vaccination effects on CD4 cells after COVID-19. Study-wide context: ViraFEST expansion of antigen-specific CD4+ T cells with viral peptide pools preceded sequencing. It was a median of 72 days after the second dose that post-vaccine samples were obtained.

The CDR3 runs 13 residues. Looked up from germline, CDR1 is SGHDT and CDR2 is YYEEEE. Trimming pared 1 base from V and 2 bases from J, leaving 7 bases between. Comments on this clone: Its antigen is unidentified.

Measured with immunoSEQ multiplex PCR; TCRdb has only the in-frame clones, and not every one. The sample includes 70,000 or so clones, 65% to 80% of them seen just once. Study observations and caveats: Healthy vaccinees' vaccine-induced clones included only 1 of 255 cross-reacting with common cold coronaviruses. Both infection-induced and vaccine-induced clones contracted markedly at late post-vaccination timepoints.

CD4+ T cell isolation took place after approximately 11 days of culture. Of the BNT162b2 and mRNA-1273 vaccines, participants received two doses of one or the other. The source is a human donor who received a COVID-19 vaccine. The gene calls are TRBV5-6 and TRBJ2-7; a weak D match, TRBD1 (6 bases). This specimen consisted of CD4+ T cells from PBMCs cultured without peptide, obtained after COVID-19 vaccination. The CDR3 sequence is CASSLSGAYEQYV. Here the CDR3 DNA reads TGTGCCAGCAGCTTGTCAGGGGCCTACGAGCAGTACGTC.